These 18 T cell receptor beta chains were sequenced from one sample in a study of cytomegalovirus exposure and HLA in healthy donors. Researchers ran the PCR with 60 Vbeta and 13 Jbeta primers. This table comes from immunoSEQ multiplex PCR, and its TCRdb copy is limited to in-frame clones, with some not included. Here the sample spans about 160,000 clones, around 78% being singletons. Sequences were obtained from PBMCs. The receptors here all came from a man between 40 and 49 years old in good health and CMV-seronegative.

V is TRBV7-9 and J is TRBJ1-1; tentative D call: TRBD1 (6 bases). V was shortened by 7 bases and J by 7 bases, with 10 bases between the two germline ends. The CDR3 extends over 11 amino acids. CDR1 is SEHNR, CDR2 FQNEAQ, per germline (reference sequence). For the CDR3, the DNA is TGTGCCAGCACCTTGACAGGTGAAGCTTTCTTT. This codes for CASTLTGEAFF.

The chain recombines TRBV7-2 with TRBJ2-1, with 12 bases lining up with TRBD2. V lost 4 bases, J lost 9 bases, and 13 bases stayed unmatched. CDR3 size: 17 residues. CDR1 SGHTA and CDR2 FQGNSA come from the germline V gene. The CDR3 DNA reads TGTGCCAGCAGCTACTACTTTCTAGCGGGAGGGGAGGGTGAGCAGTTCTTC. Encoded protein: CASSYYFLAGGEGEQFF.

The chain uses TRBV5-1 and TRBJ2-3; 7 nucleotides agree with TRBD2. Germline values: CDR1 SGHRS, CDR2 YFSETQ. With V trimmed by 0 bases and J by 3 bases, 4 bases remained unmatched. The CDR3 has 15 residues. The CDR3 nucleotides read TGCGCCAGCAGCTTGGATGGGACTAATACAGATACGCAGTATTTT. Protein sequence: CASSLDGTNTDTQYF.

CDR3 in DNA: TGTGCCAGCAGCTTAGCGTCAGGAGGGGCCCTCGGCTACACCTTC. This codes for CASSLASGGALGYTF. This rearrangement joins TRBV7-8 to TRBJ1-2; tentative D call: TRBD1 (5 bases). From germline, CDR1 is SGHVS and CDR2 FQNEAQ. The CDR3 is 15 amino acids. Trimming pared 0 bases from V and 8 bases from J, leaving 16 bases between.

The V call is TRBV29-1, the J call TRBJ1-5, with D tentatively TRBD1 (5 bases). CDR1 is SQVTM, CDR2 ANQGSEA, per germline. V shed 5 bases and J shed 4 bases, with 12 bases lying between them. The CDR3 length is 13 residues. As DNA, the CDR3 is TGCAGCGTTCTCCTGGCAGGGAATCAGCCCCAGCATTTT. Protein: CSVLLAGNQPQHF.

The chain is built from TRBV29-1 and TRBJ1-2, with no clear D. Germline assignment: CDR1 SQVTM and CDR2 ANQGSEA. The V gene lost 8 bases and the J gene lost 8 bases, with 24 bases spanning the gap. The CDR3 extends over 14 amino acids. The CDR3 DNA reads TGCAGCCTTTCAACTGGGAGGATCCGTGGAGGCTACACCTTC. This gives the protein CSLSTGRIRGGYTF.

The chain couples TRBV19 to TRBJ2-3; TRBD1 is a possible D gene (6 bases). Trimming shortened V by 7 bases and J by 1 base, and 15 bases separated the two germline ends. The CDR3 is made up of 15 amino acids. Germline values: CDR1 LNHDA, CDR2 SQIVND (reference sequence). CDR3 sequence: CASNPDRRRTDTQYF. The CDR3 DNA reads TGTGCCAGTAACCCCGACAGGCGACGCACAGATACGCAGTATTTT.

The chain carries TRBV7-3 and TRBJ2-3; 10 nucleotides match TRBD2. The CDR3 spans 17 residues. From germline, CDR1 is SGHTA and CDR2 FQGTGA. Trimming at V came to 5 bases and at J to 1 base, leaving 9 bases not matched to a gene. The CDR3 reads CASSHPRGTSGTDTQYF. The CDR3 bases are TGTGCCAGCAGCCACCCAAGAGGGACTAGCGGCACAGATACGCAGTATTTT.

In this sample, this clone turned up once. The gene calls are TRBV15 and TRBJ2-3, with TRBD2 as a possible D gene (6 bases). The germline V and J ends were trimmed by 7 bases and 3 bases, with 14 bases remaining between them. In germline, CDR1 is LNHNV, CDR2 YYDKDF (reference sequence). This CDR3 region has 14 residues. The CDR3 reads CATTPGSGTDTQYF. The CDR3 nucleotides are TGTGCCACCACCCCCGGTAGCGGAACAGATACGCAGTATTTT.

The chain combines TRBV27 with TRBJ2-5, with TRBD2 matching over 8 bases. The J call is doubtful: the DNA matches TRBJ2-7 better. The length of the CDR3 is 14 residues. The germline CDR1 and CDR2 sequences are MNHEY and SMNVEV (reference sequence). CDR3 loop: CASREGGRSYEQYF. In nucleotides, the CDR3 is TGTGCCAGCAGGGAAGGCGGGAGGTCCTACGAGCAGTACTTC.

This clone was counted once. The chain carries TRBV14 and TRBJ2-7, with 7 positions matching TRBD1. With 2 bases clipped from V and 3 bases from J, the junction kept 4 bases outside the gene matches. Germline-derived CDR1 and CDR2 are SGHDN and FVKESK. This CDR3 comprises 14 residues. Here the CDR3 DNA reads TGTGCCAGCAGCCAACAAGACAGGGACTACGAGCAGTACTTC. Translating gives CASSQQDRDYEQYF.

This clone was observed once. The chain employs TRBV28 and TRBJ1-5, with 9 nucleotides matching TRBD1. Germline V gene sequence: CDR1 MDHEN, CDR2 SYDVKM. The length of the CDR3 is 16 residues. The junction had 10 bases not matched to a gene; V was cut back by 4 bases and J by 6 bases. Here the CDR3 DNA reads TGTGCCAGCAGTTCCCTCGGGGACAGGGTACTTCAGCCCCAGCATTTT. Translation gives CASSSLGDRVLQPQHF.

This rearrangement joins TRBV2 to TRBJ2-3, with a tentative D call TRBD1 (5 bases). CDR3 length: 15 residues. Deletions cut 4 bases from V and 2 bases from J, with 13 bases between. Germline lookup yields CDR1 SNHLY and CDR2 FYNNEI. DNA of the CDR3: TGTGCCAGCAGTGTGGTAGGGGTGACCACAGATACGCAGTATTTT. Protein product: CASSVVGVTTDTQYF.

V usage is TRBV27 and J usage is TRBJ2-7; the D gene is possibly TRBD2 (6 bases). CDR1 and CDR2 (germline): MNHEY, SMNVEV (reference sequence). V lost 4 bases and J lost 2, with 15 bases in between. The CDR3 contains 15 residues. As DNA, the CDR3 is TGTGCCAGCAGTTCCGGGACTCTGCAAACCTACGAGCAGTACTTC. It encodes CASSSGTLQTYEQYF.

V usage is TRBV5-1 and J usage is TRBJ2-1, with D perhaps matching TRBD1 (6 bases). V was cut by 7 bases and J by 0 bases, with 14 bases left in between. Germline loops: CDR1 SGHRS, CDR2 YFSETQ. The CDR3 is made up of 15 amino acids. The CDR3 reads CASDYTGSSYNEQFF. As DNA, the CDR3 is TGCGCCAGCGACTATACAGGGAGCTCCTACAATGAGCAGTTCTTC.

The V gene is TRBV7-8, the J gene TRBJ1-5; no definite D call. V lost 3 bases and J 0 bases, leaving 6 bases between the germline ends. CDR3 length: 14 residues. Germline V CDR1 and CDR2: SGHVS, FQNEAQ. The CDR3, as DNA: TGTGCCAGCAGCTTCGGTGTTAGCAATCAGCCCCAGCATTTT. Its protein product is CASSFGVSNQPQHF. The full variable domain, its missing parts supplied by reference TRBV7-8 and TRBJ1-5, is GAGVSQSPRYKVAKRGQDVALRCDPISGHVSLFWYQQALGQGPEFLTYFQNEAQLDKSGLPSDRFFAERPEGSVSTLKIQRTQQEDSAVYLCASSFGVSNQPQHFGDGTRLSIL.

V usage is TRBV27 and J usage is TRBJ2-5, with TRBD1 as a possible D gene (6 bases). Per germline, CDR1 MNHEY and CDR2 SMNVEV (reference sequence). This CDR3 region has 14 residues. V was shortened by 5 bases and J by 4 bases, with 14 bases between the two germline ends. The CDR3 here is CASSPQGFSETQYF. The CDR3 bases are TGTGCCAGCAGTCCCCAGGGGTTCTCAGAGACCCAGTACTTC.

This clone was counted a few times. The gene calls are TRBV6-4 and TRBJ2-2; 7 nucleotides line up with TRBD2. The CDR3 is 15 residues long. Germline lookup yields CDR1 MRHNA and CDR2 SNTAGT. Trimming at V came to 2 bases and at J to 5 bases, leaving 5 bases not matched to a gene. CDR3 region: CASSDGRATTGELFF. The CDR3 nucleotides are TGTGCCAGCAGTGACGGGAGGGCGACGACCGGGGAGCTGTTTTTT.